The 12 T cell receptor beta chains below were found in one sample sequenced in a study of T-cell reconstitution after alpha-beta-depleted transplantation in children. Researchers prepared the TCRbeta library using unique molecular identifiers, the study reports. A single record per CDR3 protein comes from TCRdb applying MiXCR to the PCR reads. The sample lists 550,000 to 600,000 distinct CDR3 sequences, 23% occurring once. The sequencing used PBMCs, mostly from graft donor cells, collected 360 days after TCRalphabeta/CD19-depleted stem cell transplant. Receptors originate from a boy in the first two years of life who had a stem cell transplant for acute myeloid leukemia, so the T cells may come from the graft donor.

This clonotype was counted at least ten times. The CDR3 sequence: CASSLGVLAGGKRETQYF. The CDR3 bases are TGTGCCAGCAGTTTGGGCGTACTAGCGGGGGGAAAAAGGGAGACCCAGTACTTC. The rearrangement joins TRBV12-3 or TRBV12-4 to TRBJ2-5; 12 nucleotides line up with TRBD2. This CDR3 contains 18 residues. J was trimmed by 5 bases and V by 3 bases; bases with no gene match: 13.

This clonotype has at least ten counts. The rearrangement joins TRBV6-1 to TRBJ2-7, with D possibly being TRBD1 or TRBD2 (5 bases each). V lost 6 bases and J 2 bases, leaving 14 bases between the germline ends. This CDR3 spans 14 amino acids. Germline V gene lookup returns CDR1 MNHNS and CDR2 SASEGT. For the CDR3, the DNA is TGTGCCAGCAGCCAGGGACCGACCCCCTACGAGCAGTACGTC. This sequence encodes CASSQGPTPYEQYV.

V and J are TRBV7-2 and TRBJ2-3; D is perhaps TRBD2 (5 bases). This CDR3 is built from 17 residues. CDR1 is SGHTA and CDR2 is FQGNSA in the germline V gene. V was shortened by 4 bases and J by 2 bases, with 19 bases between the two germline ends. The CDR3 loop reads CASSSSVDLLDTDTQYF. CDR3 DNA sequence: TGTGCCAGCAGCTCATCGGTGGACTTACTGGACACAGATACGCAGTATTTT.

This clonotype was observed at least ten times. The chain recombines TRBV29-1 with TRBJ2-1, with D possibly being TRBD1 or TRBD2 (6 bases each). V was cut by 6 bases and J by 5 bases, with 14 bases left in between. From germline, CDR1 is SQVTM and CDR2 ANQGSEA. CDR3 size: 13 residues. The CDR3 loop is CSVIEGGDNEQFF. Here the CDR3 DNA reads TGCAGCGTAATTGAGGGGGGCGACAATGAGCAGTTCTTC.

In this sample, this clonotype turned up many times. The chain links TRBV28 to TRBJ2-7; D might be TRBD1 (6 bases). The CDR3 has 14 residues. V was shortened by 5 bases and J by 3 bases, with 14 bases between the two germline ends. CDR1 MDHEN and CDR2 SYDVKM come from the germline V gene. CDR3 DNA: TGTGCCAGCAGTCCGCACAGGGTCCGCTACGAGCAGTACGTC. This codes for CASSPHRVRYEQYV.

In its sample, this clonotype was seen many times. This chain uses TRBV12-3 or TRBV12-4 with TRBJ2-1; a weak D match, TRBD2 (7 bases). This CDR3 has 16 residues. The V end was cut by 0 bases, the J end by 12 bases, with 21 bases between. The CDR3 nucleotides read TGTGCCAGCAGTTTAGCCAGGGGCGGGGGCGAAGTTGCGCAGTTCTTC. Translation gives CASSLARGGGEVAQFF.

The count of this clonotype is one. The chain combines TRBV12-3 or TRBV12-4 with TRBJ2-7; D not certain. V shed 3 bases and J shed 2 bases, with 17 bases lying between them. The CDR3 contains 16 residues. DNA of the CDR3: TGTGCCAGCAGTTTTTTTGGGTCTCCAGACGCCTACGAGCAGTACTTC. It translates to CASSFFGSPDAYEQYF.

V usage is TRBV5-1 and J usage is TRBJ1-1; D unresolved. The ends were cut back, 0 bases at V and 1 base at J, with 7 bases in the middle. The CDR3 is 14 amino acids. Germline CDR1 and CDR2: SGHRS and YFSETQ. The DNA of the CDR3 is TGCGCCAGCAGCTTGGTGGTTGGGAACACTGAAGCTTTCTTT. It specifies CASSLVVGNTEAFF.

V usage is TRBV7-9 and J usage is TRBJ2-5; D is ambiguous. Germline CDR1 SEHNR, CDR2 FQNEAQ (reference sequence). The germline V and J ends were trimmed by 4 bases and 2 bases, with 14 bases remaining between them. CDR3 length: 15 residues. This CDR3 is CASSSYTNSQETQYF. The CDR3 nucleotides are TGTGCCAGCAGCTCCTACACCAATAGTCAAGAGACCCAGTACTTC.

This clonotype was observed many times. This chain joins TRBV6-1 and TRBJ1-2, with 7 nucleotides matching TRBD1. V trimming: 7 bases; J trimming: 8 bases; junction bases outside the gene matches: 13. This CDR3 has 14 residues. CDR1 and CDR2 from the germline V gene are MNHNS and SASEGT. CDR3 in DNA: TGTGCCAGCAAGGTCCACGACAGGGTAGGCGGCTACACCTTC. The encoded protein is CASKVHDRVGGYTF.

This clonotype has at least ten counts. This chain joins TRBV6-5 and TRBJ2-7, with D unresolved. V lost 5 bases, J lost 0 bases, and 17 bases lay in between. The CDR3 totals 16 residues. Germline lookup yields CDR1 MNHEY and CDR2 SVGAGI. The CDR3 protein is CASSPRGGSYSYEQYF. The CDR3 bases are TGTGCCAGCAGTCCCCGTGGCGGATCGTACTCCTACGAGCAGTACTTC.

This clonotype was recorded many times. As DNA, the CDR3 is TGTGCCAGCAGTGAATTGGGGAGAGAGACCCAGTACTTC. This sequence encodes CASSELGRETQYF. The chain joins TRBV25-1 to TRBJ2-5; the D gene is possibly TRBD2 (5 bases). The CDR3 totals 13 residues. CDR1 and CDR2 (germline): MGHDK, SYGVNS. V shed 1 base and J shed 4 bases, with 7 bases lying between them.